Below are 25 T cell receptor beta chains sequenced from a single sample in a study of cytomegalovirus exposure and HLA in healthy donors. The PCR ran on 60 Vbeta and 13 Jbeta primers. Repertoires were generated with immunoSEQ multiplex PCR, while TCRdb's copy carries only in-frame clones and drops some. In the table there are some 67,000 clones, approximately 75% of which are singletons. Sequenced material: PBMCs. These receptor sequences come from a man aged 55 to 69 in good health and CMV-seropositive.

The chain combines TRBV7-9 with TRBJ2-7, with D possibly being TRBD1 (5 bases). The germline gives CDR1 SEHNR, CDR2 FQNEAQ (reference sequence). V shed 1 base and J shed 2 bases, with 9 bases lying between them. This CDR3 comprises 14 residues. The CDR3 reads CASSLVDRAYEQYF. DNA for the CDR3: TGTGCCAGCAGCTTAGTTGACAGAGCCTACGAGCAGTACTTC.

This clone has just a few counts. V and J are TRBV19 and TRBJ2-1; 8 positions agree with TRBD2. Trimming cost V 3 bases and J 6 bases; bases outside gene matches: 7. Germline V gives CDR1 LNHDA, CDR2 SQIVND (reference sequence). This CDR3 has 15 amino acids. DNA of the CDR3: TGTGCCAGTAGTATCGCGGGGGGTCCCACCAATGAGCAGTTCTTC. Translating it yields CASSIAGGPTNEQFF.

The rearrangement uses TRBV6-5 and TRBJ1-3; D is uncertain. Trimming pared 2 bases from V and 0 bases from J, leaving 8 bases between. The CDR3 is made up of 15 amino acids. Germline V CDR1 and CDR2: MNHEY, SVGAGI. This CDR3 reads CASSYDRDSGNTIYF. In nucleotides, the CDR3 is TGTGCCAGCAGTTACGACCGGGACTCTGGAAACACCATATATTTT.

This chain connects TRBV6-5 to TRBJ2-7, with a tentative D call TRBD2 (5 bases). Trimming took off 6 bases at V and 3 bases at J, with 15 bases between the two ends. There are 14 residues in the CDR3. Germline-derived CDR1 and CDR2 are MNHEY and SVGAGI. CDR3 nucleotide sequence: TGTGCCAGCAGCCCGGGCAGGACTCGCTACGAGCAGTACTTC. It encodes CASSPGRTRYEQYF.

The CDR3 region is CAISDPSEGLLTEAFF. The CDR3 DNA follows: TGTGCCATCAGTGACCCTTCTGAGGGATTGCTCACTGAAGCTTTCTTT. The chain uses TRBV10-3 and TRBJ1-1; the D is unclear. Per germline, CDR1 ENHRY and CDR2 SYGVKD. The CDR3 has 16 residues. V was clipped by 3 bases and J by 4 bases, with 18 bases between them.

The V gene is TRBV13, the J gene TRBJ2-7; the match to TRBD1 covers 9 bases. J was trimmed by 3 bases and V by 4 bases; bases with no gene match: 7. CDR3 length: 15 amino acids. CDR1 PRHDT and CDR2 FYEKMQ come from the germline V gene (reference sequence). CDR3 in amino acids: CASSSYATGGYEQYF. Here the CDR3 DNA reads TGTGCCAGCAGCTCTTATGCGACAGGGGGCTACGAGCAGTACTTC.

The chain recombines TRBV6-1 with TRBJ1-3, with 7 bases that match TRBD1. Trimming took 7 bases from V and 2 from J; bases not matched to a gene: 5. This CDR3 region has 14 residues. The germline V gene has CDR1 MNHNS and CDR2 SASEGT. The CDR3 reads CASTLTGTGNTIYF. The CDR3 DNA is TGTGCCAGCACCCTGACAGGGACTGGAAACACCATATATTTT.

The genes are TRBV18 and TRBJ1-3, with D unclear. With 5 bases removed from V and 4 bases from J, the gap between germline ends came to 9 bases. The germline CDR1 and CDR2 sequences are KGHSH and LQKENI. The CDR3 contains 13 residues. In nucleotides, the CDR3 is TGTGCCAGCTCAGCAACGGGGGGAAACACCATATATTTT. Translated: CASSATGGNTIYF.

This clone was seen more than once but under ten times. This chain links TRBV19 with TRBJ1-5; 11 bases map to TRBD1. Trimming removed 2 bases from V and 5 bases from J; junction bases left unmatched: 5. The CDR3 sequence is 16 residues long. CDR1 and CDR2 from the germline V gene are LNHDA and SQIVND (reference sequence). CDR3 sequence (DNA): TGTGCCAGTAGTATATCGGACAGGGGGCGCGATCAGCCCCAGCATTTT. It yields the protein CASSISDRGRDQPQHF.

The chain carries TRBV7-6 and TRBJ2-1; 12 bases are a match to TRBD2. The ends lost 4 bases at V and 7 bases at J; junction bases unmatched: 2. Germline CDR1 reads SGHVS; CDR2 reads FNYEAQ. The CDR3 contains 14 residues. CDR3 sequence (DNA): TGTGCCAGCAGCTCCGGGACTAGCGGGAATGAGCAGTTCTTC. It translates to CASSSGTSGNEQFF.

V gene TRBV29-1 combines with J gene TRBJ2-1, with 9 bases lining up with TRBD2. The CDR3 sequence is 17 residues long. V shed 2 bases, J shed 9 bases, and the junction held 17 bases outside the gene matches. Germline CDR1 SQVTM, CDR2 ANQGSEA. The CDR3 DNA sequence: TGCAGCGTTGAACTTAGCGGGAGATTCTTCCAGGGTAGTGAGCAGTTCTTC. Amino acid sequence: CSVELSGRFFQGSEQFF.

The chain links TRBV7-6 to TRBJ2-3, with 8 positions matching TRBD1. The CDR3 runs 17 residues. J lost 2 bases, V lost 5 bases, and 12 bases had no gene match. Germline V gene lookup returns CDR1 SGHVS and CDR2 FNYEAQ. The CDR3 protein is CASSHLLSGGLTDTQYF. The CDR3, as DNA: TGTGCCAGCAGCCACCTCCTTTCAGGGGGCCTCACAGATACGCAGTATTTT. The whole variable domain, remainder taken from reference TRBV7-6 and TRBJ2-3, is GAGVSQSPRYKVTKRGQDVALRCDPISGHVSLYWYRQALGQGPEFLTYFNYEAQQDKSGLPNDRFSAERPEGSISTLTIQRTEQRDSAMYRCASSHLLSGGLTDTQYFGPGTRLTVL.

The V call is TRBV7-8, the J call TRBJ1-5, with a weak D call TRBD1 (6 bases). This CDR3 has 15 residues. Germline assignment: CDR1 SGHVS and CDR2 FQNEAQ. V was trimmed by 5 bases and J by 9 bases, leaving 20 bases between them. Written as DNA, the CDR3 is TGTGCCAGCAGCCGAATGGGGGGGGCCCGGTCGCCCCAGCATTTT. Translation: CASSRMGGARSPQHF.

The chain uses TRBV5-1 and TRBJ2-2, with D perhaps TRBD1 (6 bases). This CDR3 has 17 amino acids. V was clipped by 9 bases and J by 2 bases, with 23 bases between them. Germline lookup yields CDR1 SGHRS and CDR2 YFSETQ. CDR3 sequence (DNA): TGCGCCACCAAACGGAAATATACAGGGCCCAACACCGGGGAGCTGTTTTTT. This gives the protein CATKRKYTGPNTGELFF.

This clone has only a few counts. The gene calls are TRBV27 and TRBJ1-1, with a weak D call TRBD1 (5 bases). With 4 bases removed from V and 1 base from J, the gap between germline ends came to 13 bases. The CDR3 has 15 amino acids. The germline CDR1 and CDR2 sequences are MNHEY and SMNVEV (reference sequence). The CDR3 region is CASSYGGRGNTEAFF. The DNA for the CDR3 is TGTGCCAGCAGTTACGGGGGGAGGGGGAACACTGAAGCTTTCTTT.

The gene calls are TRBV6-1 and TRBJ1-1, with no clear D. The CDR3 is 10 amino acids. Between the trimmed V and J ends, which lost 11 bases and 3 bases, there was a span of 7 bases. Germline CDR1 MNHNS, CDR2 SASEGT. The CDR3 nucleotides are TGTGCCGTTCGAGACACTGAAGCTTTCTTT. Protein product: CAVRDTEAFF.

This clone was observed a handful of times. This rearrangement joins TRBV19 to TRBJ1-2; perhaps TRBD1 as D (5 bases). Germline CDR1 and CDR2: LNHDA and SQIVND (reference sequence). The CDR3 consists of 14 residues. V gave up 3 bases and J gave up 5 bases, with 13 bases separating them. This CDR3 reads CASSIETELYGYTF. The CDR3 bases are TGTGCCAGTAGTATTGAGACAGAACTTTATGGCTACACCTTC.

The V and J genes are TRBV27 and TRBJ2-7; a possible D gene is TRBD1 (6 bases). Trimming took off 6 bases at V and 0 bases at J, with 21 bases between the two ends. Germline V CDR1 and CDR2: MNHEY, SMNVEV (reference sequence). There are 17 residues in the CDR3. DNA of the CDR3: TGTGCCAGCAGCTCAGGTGACAGGAGAGCCCACTCCTACGAGCAGTACTTC. Translated, it gives CASSSGDRRAHSYEQYF.

The chain joins TRBV7-9 to TRBJ1-2; 8 nucleotides match TRBD1. Trimming removed 2 bases from V and 1 base from J; junction bases left unmatched: 3. CDR3 length: 15 amino acids. CDR1 and CDR2 (germline): SEHNR, FQNEAQ (reference sequence). The CDR3 loop reads CASSLKQGDNYGYTF. The CDR3 coding sequence is TGTGCCAGCAGCTTAAAACAGGGGGATAACTATGGCTACACCTTC.

This clone appeared a few times. The J gene is TRBJ2-1, the V gene TRBV7-8; D remains ambiguous. The CDR3 contains 12 residues. Germline values: CDR1 SGHVS, CDR2 FQNEAQ. Trimming removed 5 bases at V and 8 bases at J, with 10 bases between. The CDR3 sequence: CASSARLYEQFF. The CDR3 DNA follows: TGTGCCAGCAGCGCGAGGCTCTATGAGCAGTTCTTC.

This clone was recorded a few times. The rearrangement uses TRBV11-2 and TRBJ2-1; possibly TRBD2 for D (5 bases). The germline gives CDR1 SGHAT, CDR2 FQNNGV. The CDR3 has 14 amino acids. V was trimmed by 0 bases and J by 8 bases, leaving 11 bases between them. Here the CDR3 DNA reads TGTGCCAGCAGCTTAGACGGGATGATGGATGAGCAGTTCTTC. Its translation: CASSLDGMMDEQFF.

The rearrangement links TRBV5-8 to TRBJ2-2, with D tentatively TRBD2 (7 bases). This CDR3 is 16 amino acids long. Germline-derived CDR1 and CDR2 are SGHTS and YDEGEE. Trimming cost V 5 bases and J 0 bases, with 14 bases left between them. CDR3 residues: CASSETGGPNTGELFF. CDR3 nucleotides: TGTGCCAGCAGTGAGACGGGGGGCCCGAACACCGGGGAGCTGTTTTTT.

The chain uses TRBV4-2 and TRBJ1-6; TRBD1 might be the D (6 bases). The CDR3 has 14 amino acids. Between the trimmed V and J ends, which lost 3 bases and 8 bases, there was a span of 11 bases. CDR1 and CDR2 (germline): LGHNA, YNFKEQ. The CDR3 spells CASSQGAPDSPLHF. Here the CDR3 DNA reads TGTGCCAGCAGCCAGGGGGCGCCGGATTCACCCCTCCACTTT.

This clone was seen only a few times. The rearrangement joins TRBV5-4 to TRBJ1-1; possibly TRBD1 for D (6 bases). Germline V lookup: CDR1 SGHNT, CDR2 YYREEE (reference sequence). This CDR3 is 13 amino acids long. V was shortened by 5 bases and J by 1 base, with 9 bases between the two germline ends. CDR3 loop: CASRLDRNTEAFF. DNA for the CDR3: TGTGCCAGCAGACTGGACAGGAACACTGAAGCTTTCTTT.

The chain links TRBV18 to TRBJ1-1; 7 bases line up with TRBD1. J gave up 2 bases and V 5 bases, and 5 bases lay outside the gene matches. Looked up from germline, CDR1 is KGHSH and CDR2 is LQKENI. The CDR3 has 14 residues. The CDR3 sequence: CASSGTGVNTEAFF. The DNA of the CDR3 is TGTGCCAGCTCAGGTACAGGGGTTAACACTGAAGCTTTCTTT.